The 5 T cell receptor beta chains reported below all come from one sample, sequenced in a study of response to subunit inactivated influenza vaccine. TCRdb fed the RT-PCR reads into MiXCR, producing one record per CDR3 protein. Of about 620,000 distinct CDR3 sequences in the sample, about an eighth were seen once. The source material was PBMCs from blood, sampled on the day of vaccination. The receptors derive from a man in his forties or fifties who received an inactivated influenza vaccine.

This clonotype was seen more than once but under ten times. The chain carries TRBV5-1 and TRBJ2-2, with no clear D. Per the germline V gene, CDR1 is SGHRS and CDR2 is YFSETQ. V was cut by 6 bases and J by 2 bases, with 11 bases left in between. This CDR3 has 14 amino acids. CDR3 region: CASTHRANTGELFF. As DNA, the CDR3 is TGCGCCAGCACCCACAGAGCTAACACCGGGGAGCTGTTTTTT.

This clonotype was seen more than once but under ten times. The chain combines TRBV20-1 with TRBJ2-7; no firm D call. Trimming left V 5 bases short and J 1 base short, with 9 bases between. The CDR3 loop spans 12 amino acids. The germline CDR1 and CDR2 sequences are DFQATT and SNEGSKA (reference sequence). The CDR3 sequence: CSAYQGSYEQYF. The CDR3 nucleotides read TGCAGTGCTTATCAAGGGTCCTACGAGCAGTACTTC.

J is TRBJ2-7 and V is TRBV6-2 or TRBV6-3; TRBD1 aligns across 7 bases. V lost 6 bases and J lost 5; bases outside the gene matches: 7. The germline V gene has CDR1 MNHEY and CDR2 SVGEGT. The CDR3 totals 13 residues. The CDR3 here is CASSQGQFNEQYF. The DNA for the CDR3 is TGTGCCAGCAGCCAGGGACAGTTCAACGAGCAGTACTTC.

This sequence joins TRBV4-3 and TRBJ2-4; tentatively, D is TRBD1 or TRBD2 (5 bases each). The germline gives CDR1 LGHNA, CDR2 YSLEER. CDR3 length equals 14 residues. The V gene lost 2 bases and the J gene lost 6 bases, with 11 bases spanning the gap. CDR3 DNA sequence: TGCGCCAGCAGCCAACGGCAGGGAGCAAACATTCAGTACTTC. Its protein is CASSQRQGANIQYF.

This clonotype was seen many times. For the CDR3, the DNA is TGTGCCAGCAGCTTCGGGCGGGGGGACTATGGCTACACCTTC. Translated, it gives CASSFGRGDYGYTF. The chain joins TRBV7-2 to TRBJ1-2; D perhaps matches TRBD1 (5 bases). Germline V CDR1 and CDR2: SGHTA, FQGNSA. The CDR3 runs to 14 residues. V lost 3 bases, J lost 3 bases, and 11 bases lay in between.